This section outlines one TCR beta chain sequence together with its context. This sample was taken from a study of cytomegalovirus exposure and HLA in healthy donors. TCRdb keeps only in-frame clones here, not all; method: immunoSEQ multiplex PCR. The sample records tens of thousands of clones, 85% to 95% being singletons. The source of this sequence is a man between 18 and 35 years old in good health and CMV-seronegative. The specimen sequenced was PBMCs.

In nucleotides, the CDR3 is TGCGCCAGCAGGGTACAGGGAGGGGGAGATACGCAGTATTTT. Amino acids: CASRVQGGGDTQYF. This chain links TRBV5-1 with TRBJ2-3; perhaps TRBD2 as D (7 bases). Germline loops: CDR1 SGHRS, CDR2 YFSETQ. This CDR3 contains 14 residues. V gave up 5 bases and J gave up 5 bases, with 15 bases separating them.